The text below deals with one TCR beta chain. The antigen is not known. These data are taken from a study of T cells in localized non-small cell lung cancer. Whole-study results and caveats: Among the top 100 tumor clones, a median about 60 appeared in adjacent lung. A higher density of T cells in blood coincided with extended overall survival. Sequencing involved a lone tumor region, leaving heterogeneity possible.

This CDR3 comprises 13 residues. Germline assignment: CDR1 SGHAT and CDR2 FQDESV (reference sequence). V was shortened by 6 bases and J by 5 bases, with 10 bases between the two germline ends. Measured with immunoSEQ multiplex PCR; TCRdb has only the in-frame clones, and not every one. This sample carries about 25,000 clones, 92% of them seen once, and the ten largest clones take nearly 15%. The chain carries TRBV11-1 and TRBJ2-2, with unresolved D. This clonotype was sampled from a man aged 40 to 75 with stage III squamous cell lung carcinoma. The material was peripheral blood, obtained before any cancer treatment. CDR3 nucleotide sequence: TGTGCCAGCAGTCCCAGGCGGACCGGGGAGCTGTTTTTT. Its translation is CASSPRRTGELFF.